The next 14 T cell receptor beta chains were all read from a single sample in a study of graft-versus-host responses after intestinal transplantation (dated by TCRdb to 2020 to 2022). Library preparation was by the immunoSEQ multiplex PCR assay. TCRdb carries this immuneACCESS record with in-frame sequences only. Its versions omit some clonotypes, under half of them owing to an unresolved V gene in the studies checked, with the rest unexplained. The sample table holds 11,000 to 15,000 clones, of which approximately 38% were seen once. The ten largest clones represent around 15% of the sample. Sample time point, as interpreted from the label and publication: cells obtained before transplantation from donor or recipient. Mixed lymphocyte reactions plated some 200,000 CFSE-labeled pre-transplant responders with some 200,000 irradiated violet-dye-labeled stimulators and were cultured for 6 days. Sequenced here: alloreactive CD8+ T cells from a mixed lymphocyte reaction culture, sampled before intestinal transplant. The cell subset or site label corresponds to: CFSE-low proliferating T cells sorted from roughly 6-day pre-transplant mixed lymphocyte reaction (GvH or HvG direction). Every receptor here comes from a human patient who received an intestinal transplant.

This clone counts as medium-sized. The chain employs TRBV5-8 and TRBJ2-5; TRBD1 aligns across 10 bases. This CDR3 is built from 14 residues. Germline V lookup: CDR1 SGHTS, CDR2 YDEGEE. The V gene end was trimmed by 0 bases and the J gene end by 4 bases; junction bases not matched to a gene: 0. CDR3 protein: CASSLGQGAETQYF. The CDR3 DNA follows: TGTGCCAGCAGCTTGGGACAGGGGGCAGAGACCCAGTACTTC.

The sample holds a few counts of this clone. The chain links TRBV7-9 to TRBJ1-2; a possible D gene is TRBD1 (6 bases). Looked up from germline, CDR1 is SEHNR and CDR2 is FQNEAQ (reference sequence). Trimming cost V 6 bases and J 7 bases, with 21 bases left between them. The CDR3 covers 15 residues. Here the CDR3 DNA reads TGTGCCAGCAGACAACAGGGTTCGAATCCTCGTGGCTACACCTTC. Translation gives CASRQQGSNPRGYTF.

CDR3 DNA: TGTGCCAGTAGTACCTTAGTTACGGGGGGGATCAATCAGCCCCAGCATTTT. This codes for CASSTLVTGGINQPQHF. V is TRBV19 and J is TRBJ1-5, with TRBD1 as a possible D gene (5 bases). The germline V and J ends were trimmed by 4 bases and 3 bases, with 19 bases remaining between them. The CDR3 contains 17 residues. Germline loops: CDR1 LNHDA, CDR2 SQIVND (reference sequence).

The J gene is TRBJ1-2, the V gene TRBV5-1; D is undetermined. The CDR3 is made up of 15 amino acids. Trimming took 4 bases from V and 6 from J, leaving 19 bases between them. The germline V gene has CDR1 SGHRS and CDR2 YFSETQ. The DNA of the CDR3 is TGCGCCAGCAGCCTCAAGGACTCCTCAGGCGATGGCTACACCTTC. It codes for CASSLKDSSGDGYTF. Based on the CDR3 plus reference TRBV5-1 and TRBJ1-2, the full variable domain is KAGVTQTPRYLIKTRGQQVTLSCSPISGHRSVSWYQQTPGQGLQFLFEYFSETQRNKGNFPGRFSGRQFSNSRSEMNVSTLELGDSALYLCASSLKDSSGDGYTFGSGTRLTVV.

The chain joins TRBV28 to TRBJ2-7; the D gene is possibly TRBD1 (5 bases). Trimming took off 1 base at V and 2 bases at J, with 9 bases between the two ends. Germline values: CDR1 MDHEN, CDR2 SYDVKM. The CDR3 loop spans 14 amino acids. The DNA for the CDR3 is TGTGCCAGCAGTTTATTCCCAGGGACCTACGAGCAGTACTTC. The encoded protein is CASSLFPGTYEQYF.

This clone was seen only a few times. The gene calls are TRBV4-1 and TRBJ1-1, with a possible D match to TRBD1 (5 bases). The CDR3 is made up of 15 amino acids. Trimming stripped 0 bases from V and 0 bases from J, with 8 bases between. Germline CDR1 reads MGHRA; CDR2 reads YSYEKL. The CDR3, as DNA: TGCGCCAGCAGCCAAGAGCAGGGAATGAACACTGAAGCTTTCTTT. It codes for CASSQEQGMNTEAFF.

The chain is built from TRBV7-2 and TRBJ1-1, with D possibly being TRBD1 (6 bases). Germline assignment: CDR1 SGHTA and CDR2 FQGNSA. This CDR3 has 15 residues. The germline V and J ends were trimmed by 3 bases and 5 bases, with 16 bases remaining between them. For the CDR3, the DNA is TGTGCCAGCAGCTTCAACCGAGGGGGTGGTACTGAAGCTTTCTTT. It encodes CASSFNRGGGTEAFF.

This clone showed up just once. CDR3 in amino acids: CASSQDSGGGRNEQFF. DNA for the CDR3: TGCGCCAGCAGCCAAGACTCCGGGGGGGGCAGGAATGAGCAGTTCTTC. The V gene is TRBV4-3, the J gene TRBJ2-1, with 8 bases identical to TRBD2. The CDR3 contains 16 residues. Germline V CDR1 and CDR2: LGHNA, YSLEER. J lost 7 bases, V lost 0 bases, and 8 bases had no gene match.

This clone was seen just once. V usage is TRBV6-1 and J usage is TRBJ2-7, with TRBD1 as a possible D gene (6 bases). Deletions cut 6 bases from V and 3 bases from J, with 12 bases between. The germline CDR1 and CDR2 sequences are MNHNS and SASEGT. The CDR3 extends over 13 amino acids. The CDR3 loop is CASSFGQSYEQYF. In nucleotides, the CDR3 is TGTGCCAGCAGCTTCGGACAGAGCTACGAGCAGTACTTC.

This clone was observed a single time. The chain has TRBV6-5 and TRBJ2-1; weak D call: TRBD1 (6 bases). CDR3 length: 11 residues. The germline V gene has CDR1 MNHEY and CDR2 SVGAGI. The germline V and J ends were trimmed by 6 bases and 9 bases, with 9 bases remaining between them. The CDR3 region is CASSLGGEQFF. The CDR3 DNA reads TGTGCCAGCAGCTTAGGGGGTGAGCAGTTCTTC.

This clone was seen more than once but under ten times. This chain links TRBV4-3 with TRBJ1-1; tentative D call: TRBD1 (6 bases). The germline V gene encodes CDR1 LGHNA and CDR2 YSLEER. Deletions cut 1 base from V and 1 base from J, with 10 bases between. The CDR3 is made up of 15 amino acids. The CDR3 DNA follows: TGCGCCAGCAGCCAAGGGCGGACAGAGAACACTGAAGCTTTCTTT. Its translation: CASSQGRTENTEAFF.

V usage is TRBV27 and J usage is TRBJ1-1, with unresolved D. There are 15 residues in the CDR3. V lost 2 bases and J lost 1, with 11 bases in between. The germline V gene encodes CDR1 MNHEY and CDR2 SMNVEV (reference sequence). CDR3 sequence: CASSLLGSGNTEAFF. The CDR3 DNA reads TGTGCCAGCAGTTTACTGGGTTCGGGGAACACTGAAGCTTTCTTT.

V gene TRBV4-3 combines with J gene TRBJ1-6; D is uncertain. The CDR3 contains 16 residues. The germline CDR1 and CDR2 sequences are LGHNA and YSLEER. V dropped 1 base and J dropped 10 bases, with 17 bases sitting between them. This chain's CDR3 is CASSQGQAAFGSPLHF. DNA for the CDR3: TGCGCCAGCAGCCAAGGCCAGGCCGCCTTTGGGTCACCCCTCCACTTT.

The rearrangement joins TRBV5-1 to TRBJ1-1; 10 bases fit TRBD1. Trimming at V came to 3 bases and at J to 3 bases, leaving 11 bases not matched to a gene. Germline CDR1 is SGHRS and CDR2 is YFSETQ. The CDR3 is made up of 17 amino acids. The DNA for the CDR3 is TGCGCCAGCAGCTCCGGACAGGGGGGCTCGCGGGACACTGAAGCTTTCTTT. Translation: CASSSGQGGSRDTEAFF.